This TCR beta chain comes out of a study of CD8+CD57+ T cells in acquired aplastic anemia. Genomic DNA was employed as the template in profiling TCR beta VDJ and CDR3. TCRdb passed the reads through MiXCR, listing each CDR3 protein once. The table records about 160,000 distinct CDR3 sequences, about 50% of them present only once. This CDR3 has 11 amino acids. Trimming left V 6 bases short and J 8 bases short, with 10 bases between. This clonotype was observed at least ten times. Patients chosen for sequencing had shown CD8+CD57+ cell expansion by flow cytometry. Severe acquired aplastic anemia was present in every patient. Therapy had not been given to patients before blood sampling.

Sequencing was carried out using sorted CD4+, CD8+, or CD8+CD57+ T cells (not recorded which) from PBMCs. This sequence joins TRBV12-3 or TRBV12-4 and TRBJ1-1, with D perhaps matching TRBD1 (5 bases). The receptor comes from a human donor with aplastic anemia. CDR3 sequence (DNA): TGTGCCAGCAGGTCGGGACTCGAAGCTTTCTTT. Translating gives CASRSGLEAFF.